The 11 T cell receptor beta chains given below trace back to one sample, sequenced in a study of blood T cells in healthy people across ages. Next came a second PCR, run for about 6 to 11 cycles, which used a sample-barcoded 5' primer along with a J-beta primer mix. TCRdb passed the 5' RACE reads through MiXCR, listing each CDR3 protein once. The sample lists 550,000 to 800,000 distinct CDR3 sequences; around a fifth were seen once. The sample taken for sequencing was blood. Source of these receptors: a man in his sixties or seventies in good health.

This clonotype was observed a few times. The chain couples TRBV18 to TRBJ2-1; 8 bases match TRBD2. CDR3 length: 16 amino acids. Germline loops: CDR1 KGHSH, CDR2 LQKENI. V shed 3 bases and J 7 bases; nucleotides not matched to a gene: 11. The CDR3: CASSPLLRGAVNEQFF. The CDR3 bases are TGTGCCAGCTCACCTCTACTGCGGGGGGCAGTGAATGAGCAGTTCTTC.

This clonotype was detected many times. CDR3 protein: CASSFGGELFF. CDR3 bases: TGTGCCAGCAGTTTTGGCGGGGAGCTGTTTTTT. The chain uses TRBV12-3 or TRBV12-4 and TRBJ2-2, with D unclear. The CDR3 runs to 11 residues. V was trimmed by 3 bases and J by 7 bases, leaving 3 bases between them.

The CDR3 nucleotides read TGTGCTAGTGGTTTGAGCGCCGGCGGGAGGAGGTCCTACGAGCAGTACTTC. It translates to CASGLSAGGRRSYEQYF. The rearrangement uses TRBV12-5 and TRBJ2-7; TRBD2 matches at 8 bases. Per germline, CDR1 LGHNT and CDR2 FRNRAP. This CDR3 contains 17 residues. After removal of 2 bases from V and 1 base from J, the junction contained 10 bases not matched to a gene.

This clonotype was picked up a small number of times. The genes are TRBV24-1 and TRBJ2-1; the match to TRBD2 covers 11 bases. The germline V gene has CDR1 KGHDR and CDR2 SFDVKD. There are 15 residues in the CDR3. Trimming at V came to 5 bases and at J to 5 bases, leaving 4 bases not matched to a gene. CDR3 sequence reads: CATSVGTSGDNEQFF. In DNA form, the CDR3 reads TGTGCCACCAGTGTTGGGACTAGCGGAGACAATGAGCAGTTCTTC.

This clonotype was seen a handful of times. Here the CDR3 DNA reads TGCGCCAGCAGCAAAAACCCCGGGACAGTTGGAAACACCATATATTTT. Its protein product is CASSKNPGTVGNTIYF. This chain links TRBV5-1 with TRBJ1-3; 7 bases align to TRBD1. With 4 bases clipped from V and 3 bases from J, the junction kept 10 bases outside the gene matches. The CDR3 runs to 16 residues. The germline V gene has CDR1 SGHRS and CDR2 YFSETQ.

The CDR3 spells CSARDPREGFYEQYF. CDR3 nucleotides: TGCAGTGCTAGAGATCCACGTGAGGGGTTCTACGAGCAGTACTTC. This chain joins TRBV20-1 and TRBJ2-7, with D perhaps TRBD1 or TRBD2 (5 bases each). With 0 bases removed from V and 3 bases from J, the gap between germline ends came to 15 bases. The CDR3 length is 15 residues. Germline V CDR1 and CDR2: DFQATT, SNEGSKA (reference sequence).

The gene calls are TRBV3-1 and TRBJ2-3; 9 bases map to TRBD2. V shed 1 base, J shed 2 bases, and the junction held 4 bases outside the gene matches. This CDR3 has 16 residues. The germline V gene has CDR1 LGHDT and CDR2 YNNKEL (reference sequence). The CDR3 spells CASSQGSGSLTDTQYF. The CDR3 DNA reads TGTGCCAGCAGCCAAGGTAGCGGGAGCCTCACAGATACGCAGTATTTT.

A few counts support this clonotype. This chain connects TRBV10-3 to TRBJ2-1; 9 positions match TRBD1. Looked up from germline, CDR1 is ENHRY and CDR2 is SYGVKD. The ends lost 3 bases at V and 4 bases at J; junction bases unmatched: 7. The CDR3 has 16 amino acids. The CDR3 is CAISDNPGQGYNEQFF. DNA of the CDR3: TGTGCCATCAGTGACAACCCGGGACAGGGATACAATGAGCAGTTCTTC.

This clonotype turned up a few times. The chain carries TRBV5-1 and TRBJ2-3; 7 positions agree with TRBD1. Germline V gives CDR1 SGHRS, CDR2 YFSETQ. J was trimmed by 0 bases and V by 9 bases; bases with no gene match: 10. The CDR3 runs to 15 residues. CDR3 bases: TGCGCCACCTGGACAGGAACGGGGAGCACAGATACGCAGTATTTT. Its protein product is CATWTGTGSTDTQYF.

In this sample, this clonotype turned up a few times. This chain joins TRBV6-6 and TRBJ1-3; perhaps TRBD1 as D (6 bases). Germline CDR1 is MNHNY and CDR2 is SVGAGI (reference sequence). V was pared by 0 bases and J by 3 bases, with 12 bases between. This CDR3 contains 16 residues. The CDR3 nucleotides read TGTGCCAGCAGTTACTCCACAACAGGGAGTGGAAACACCATATATTTT. This translates into CASSYSTTGSGNTIYF.

This clonotype was counted between two and nine times. V usage is TRBV7-3 and J usage is TRBJ2-3, with D possibly being TRBD1 (6 bases). Trimming took off 5 bases at V and 4 bases at J, with 10 bases between the two ends. There are 13 residues in the CDR3. The germline V gene has CDR1 SGHTA and CDR2 FQGTGA. The DNA for the CDR3 is TGTGCCAGCAGCGCCACAGGGCCAGATACGCAGTATTTT. This encodes CASSATGPDTQYF.